The entry below describes one TCR beta chain. The data stem from a study of blood T cell repertoires in COVID-19. Looking at the study overall: Sites across the United States, Italy and Spain contributed samples from acute and convalescent COVID-19. T cells, B-cell-depleted T cells, or PBMCs supplied cDNA or gDNA.

Repertoires were generated with immunoSEQ multiplex PCR, while TCRdb's copy carries only in-frame clones and drops some. The data show 150,000 to 170,000 clones, roughly four fifths seen once. Seattle's cohort entered during active infection and was followed longitudinally. This clonotype originated in a woman aged 60-75 years with COVID-19, enrolled during active disease. The sequenced sample consisted of peripheral blood.

Here the CDR3 DNA reads TGTGCCAGCAGCCGCGGGATAGGAAACACAGATACGCAGTATTTT. Its translation is CASSRGIGNTDTQYF. The V gene is TRBV5-5, the J gene TRBJ2-3; TRBD2 is a possible D gene (6 bases). The CDR3 extends over 15 amino acids. Germline V gives CDR1 SGHKS, CDR2 YYEKEE (reference sequence). The germline V and J ends were trimmed by 4 bases and 2 bases, with 14 bases remaining between them.